This entry is about one T cell receptor (beta chain). Authors' methods: Amplified reference gene primers provided the basis for estimating nucleated cell counts. TCRdb's copy holds only in-frame clones and misses some; the assay was immunoSEQ multiplex PCR. The V and J calls and clone size were taken over from that table, and D and trimming were inferred from the DNA. The top ten hold about 3.5% of the sample, which has around 120,000 clones, under 95% seen once. This record belongs to a study of blood T cell repertoires in COVID-19. In the study overall: The United States, Italy and Spain were the sources of the acute and convalescent COVID-19 samples. Sources were T cells, B-cell-depleted T cells, or PBMCs; the material itself was cDNA or gDNA.

Germline V gives CDR1 SGHTA, CDR2 FQGNSA. The CDR3 extends over 15 amino acids. The V gene lost 5 bases and the J gene lost 5 bases, with 15 bases spanning the gap. This clonotype was obtained from a man aged 50-59 years with active COVID-19. The chain employs TRBV7-2 and TRBJ1-4, with a tentative D call TRBD1 (6 bases). Sequencing input: peripheral blood. CDR3 amino acids: CASSAQGLGNEKLFF. DNA for the CDR3: TGTGCCAGCAGCGCACAGGGATTAGGGAATGAAAAACTGTTTTTT. Combining the CDR3 with reference TRBV7-2 and TRBJ1-4 gives the whole variable domain GAGVSQSPSNKVTEKGKDVELRCDPISGHTALYWYRQSLGQGLEFLIYFQGNSAPDKSGLPSDRFSAERTGGSVSTLTIQRTQQEDSAVYLCASSAQGLGNEKLFFGSGTQLSVL.